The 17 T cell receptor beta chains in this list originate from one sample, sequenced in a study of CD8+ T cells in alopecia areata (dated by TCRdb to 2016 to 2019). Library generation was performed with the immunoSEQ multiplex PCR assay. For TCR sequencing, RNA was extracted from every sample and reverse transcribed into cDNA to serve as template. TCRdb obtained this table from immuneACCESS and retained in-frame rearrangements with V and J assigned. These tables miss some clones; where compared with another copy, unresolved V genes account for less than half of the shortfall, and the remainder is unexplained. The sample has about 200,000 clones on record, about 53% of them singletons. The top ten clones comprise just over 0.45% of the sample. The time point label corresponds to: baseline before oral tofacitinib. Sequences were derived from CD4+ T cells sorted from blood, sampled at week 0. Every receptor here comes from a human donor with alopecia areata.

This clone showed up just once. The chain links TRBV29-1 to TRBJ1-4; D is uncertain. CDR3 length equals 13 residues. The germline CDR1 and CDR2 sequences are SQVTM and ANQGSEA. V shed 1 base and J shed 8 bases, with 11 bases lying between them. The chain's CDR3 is CSVEGRFSEKLFF. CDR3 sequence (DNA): TGCAGCGTTGAAGGCAGGTTCTCAGAAAAACTGTTTTTT.

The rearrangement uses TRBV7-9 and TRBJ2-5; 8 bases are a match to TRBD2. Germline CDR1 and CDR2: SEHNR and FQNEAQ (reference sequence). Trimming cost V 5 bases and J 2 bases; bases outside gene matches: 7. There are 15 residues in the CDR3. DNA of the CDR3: TGTGCCAGCAGCGGGAGCGGGGGTGCTCAAGAGACCCAGTACTTC. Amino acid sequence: CASSGSGGAQETQYF.

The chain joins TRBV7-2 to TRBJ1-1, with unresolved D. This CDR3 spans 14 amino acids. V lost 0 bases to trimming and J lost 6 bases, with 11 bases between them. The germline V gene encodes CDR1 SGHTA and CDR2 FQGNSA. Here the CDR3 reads CASSLALSGSEAFF. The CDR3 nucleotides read TGTGCCAGCAGCTTAGCGTTGTCGGGATCTGAAGCTTTCTTT.

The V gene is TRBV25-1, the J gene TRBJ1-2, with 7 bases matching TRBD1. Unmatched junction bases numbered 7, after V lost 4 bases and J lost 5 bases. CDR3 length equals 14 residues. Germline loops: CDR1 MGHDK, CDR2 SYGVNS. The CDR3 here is CASSAGGQQYGYTF. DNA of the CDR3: TGTGCCAGCAGTGCCGGGGGACAGCAGTATGGCTACACCTTC.

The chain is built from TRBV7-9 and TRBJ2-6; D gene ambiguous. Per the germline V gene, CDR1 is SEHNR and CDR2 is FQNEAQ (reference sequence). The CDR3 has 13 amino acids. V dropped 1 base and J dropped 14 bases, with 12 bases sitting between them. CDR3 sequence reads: CASSLEASSILTF. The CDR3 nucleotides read TGTGCCAGCAGCTTAGAGGCTAGTTCAATCCTGACTTTC.

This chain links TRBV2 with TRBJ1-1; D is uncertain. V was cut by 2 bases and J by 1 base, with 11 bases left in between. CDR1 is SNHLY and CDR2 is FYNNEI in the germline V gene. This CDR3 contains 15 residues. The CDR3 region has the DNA TGTGCCAGCAGTGAAAATCTGGTTCAGAACACTGAAGCTTTCTTT. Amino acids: CASSENLVQNTEAFF.

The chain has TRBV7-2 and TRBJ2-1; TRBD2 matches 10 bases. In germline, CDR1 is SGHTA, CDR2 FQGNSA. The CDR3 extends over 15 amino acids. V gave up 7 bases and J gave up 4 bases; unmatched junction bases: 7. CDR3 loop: CASTPGTSVYNEQFF. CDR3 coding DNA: TGTGCCAGCACGCCCGGGACTAGCGTTTACAATGAGCAGTTCTTC.

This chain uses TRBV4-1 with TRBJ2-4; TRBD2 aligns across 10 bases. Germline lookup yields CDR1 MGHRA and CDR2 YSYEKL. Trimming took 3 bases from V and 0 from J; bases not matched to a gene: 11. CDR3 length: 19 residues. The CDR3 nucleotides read TGCGCCAGCAGCCAGCACAGGACTAGCGGTCTTCTAGCCAAAAACATTCAGTACTTC. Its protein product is CASSQHRTSGLLAKNIQYF.

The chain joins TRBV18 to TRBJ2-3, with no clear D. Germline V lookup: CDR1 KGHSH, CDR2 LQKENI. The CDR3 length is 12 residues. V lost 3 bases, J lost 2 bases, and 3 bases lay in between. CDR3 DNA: TGTGCCAGCTCACCCAACACAGATACGCAGTATTTT. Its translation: CASSPNTDTQYF. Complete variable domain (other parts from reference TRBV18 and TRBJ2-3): NAGVMQNPRHLVRRRGQEARLRCSPMKGHSHVYWYRQLPEEGLKFMVYLQKENIIDESGMPKERFSAEFPKEGPSILRIQQVVRGDSAAYFCASSPNTDTQYFGPGTRLTVL.

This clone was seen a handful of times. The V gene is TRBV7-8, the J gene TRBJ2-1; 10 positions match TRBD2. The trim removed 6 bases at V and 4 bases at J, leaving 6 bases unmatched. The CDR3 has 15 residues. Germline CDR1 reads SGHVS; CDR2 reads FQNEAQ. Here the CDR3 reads CASRLSGGIYNEQFF. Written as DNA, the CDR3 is TGTGCCAGCAGACTTAGCGGGGGGATTTACAATGAGCAGTTCTTC.

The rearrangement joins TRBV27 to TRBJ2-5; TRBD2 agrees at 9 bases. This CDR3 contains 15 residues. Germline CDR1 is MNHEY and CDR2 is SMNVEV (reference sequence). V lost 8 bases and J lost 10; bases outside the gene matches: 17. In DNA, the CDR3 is TGTGCCAGCCTACCACTAGCGGGCCCTAGGGGAGGCCAGTACTTC. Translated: CASLPLAGPRGGQYF.

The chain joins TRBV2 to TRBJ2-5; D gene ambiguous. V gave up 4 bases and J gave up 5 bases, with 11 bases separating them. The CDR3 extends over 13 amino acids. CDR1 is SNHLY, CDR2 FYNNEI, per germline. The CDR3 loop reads CASSVDGWETQYF. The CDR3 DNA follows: TGTGCCAGCAGTGTAGACGGCTGGGAGACCCAGTACTTC.

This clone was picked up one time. The CDR3 DNA sequence: TGCGCCAGCAGCCCCACCCCAGGAGCAACTAATGAAAAACTGTTTTTT. Translated: CASSPTPGATNEKLFF. The chain links TRBV5-1 to TRBJ1-4; D is unresolved. The CDR3 has 16 residues. Germline loops: CDR1 SGHRS, CDR2 YFSETQ. V was trimmed by 4 bases and J by 0 bases, leaving 13 bases between them.

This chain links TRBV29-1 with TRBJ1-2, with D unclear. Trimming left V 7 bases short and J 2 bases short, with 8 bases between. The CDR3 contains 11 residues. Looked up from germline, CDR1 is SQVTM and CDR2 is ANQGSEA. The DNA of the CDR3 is TGCAGCGCGCGACTGAACTATGGCTACACCTTC. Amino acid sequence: CSARLNYGYTF.

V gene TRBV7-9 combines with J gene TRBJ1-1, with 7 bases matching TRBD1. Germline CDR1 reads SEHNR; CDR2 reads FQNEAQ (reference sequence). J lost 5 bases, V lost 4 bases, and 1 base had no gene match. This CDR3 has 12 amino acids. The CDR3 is CASSSTGTEAFF. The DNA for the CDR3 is TGTGCCAGCAGCTCGACAGGGACTGAAGCTTTCTTT.

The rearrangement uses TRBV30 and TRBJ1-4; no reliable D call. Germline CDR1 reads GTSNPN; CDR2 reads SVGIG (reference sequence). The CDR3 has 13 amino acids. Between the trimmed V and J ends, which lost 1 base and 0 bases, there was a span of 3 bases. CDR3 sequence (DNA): TGTGCCTGGAGTGGAGCAACTAATGAAAAACTGTTTTTT. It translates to CAWSGATNEKLFF.

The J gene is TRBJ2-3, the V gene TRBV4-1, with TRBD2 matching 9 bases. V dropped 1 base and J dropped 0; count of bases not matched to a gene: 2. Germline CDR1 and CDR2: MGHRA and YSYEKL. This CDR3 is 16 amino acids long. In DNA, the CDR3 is TGCGCCAGCAGCCAAGGACTAGCGGATAGCACAGATACGCAGTATTTT. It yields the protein CASSQGLADSTDTQYF.